Presented here are 16 T cell receptor beta chains from one specimen sequenced in a study of Ad26.COV2.S vaccination and SARS-CoV-2 variants. Treatment specified: roughly 20 received Ad26.COV2.S at low or high dose, single or two shots; about 5 received placebo; per-sample allocation not given. All samples were drawn on day 63, counting from the first vaccine or placebo injection. The method was immunoSEQ multiplex PCR; TCRdb's version includes in-frame clones alone and lacks a portion of them. The table lists around 420,000 clones, over 75% of them singletons. The sequenced sample was peripheral blood, obtained in a trial of Ad26.COV2.S vaccine versus placebo. The receptor set was obtained from a person between 18 and 60 years old who received the Ad26.COV2.S COVID-19 vaccine or a placebo.

The rearrangement links TRBV2 to TRBJ2-1; 8 bases are a match to TRBD2. Germline V gene lookup returns CDR1 SNHLY and CDR2 FYNNEI. Losses at the gene ends were 6 bases for V and 8 bases for J; bases not matched to a gene: 9. This CDR3 region has 14 residues. In DNA form, the CDR3 reads TGTGCCAGCAGCGCCGACGGGGGGGCTCATGAGCAGTTCTTC. Its translation is CASSADGGAHEQFF.

V and J are TRBV7-2 and TRBJ2-5; no reliable D call. V shed 0 bases and J shed 0 bases, with 5 bases lying between them. Germline loops: CDR1 SGHTA, CDR2 FQGNSA. The CDR3 consists of 14 residues. In DNA, the CDR3 is TGTGCCAGCAGCTTAGCCCGGGACCAAGAGACCCAGTACTTC. Protein product: CASSLARDQETQYF.

This rearrangement joins TRBV4-1 to TRBJ1-3; 9 bases map to TRBD1. Trimming cost V 1 base and J 4 bases; bases outside gene matches: 2. Germline CDR1 is MGHRA and CDR2 is YSYEKL. CDR3 length equals 15 residues. CDR3 sequence (DNA): TGCGCCAGCAGCCAAGGGACAGGGGTGGGAAACACCATATATTTT. Translated: CASSQGTGVGNTIYF.

The chain joins TRBV28 to TRBJ2-6; possible D gene TRBD1, 6 bases. The germline CDR1 and CDR2 sequences are MDHEN and SYDVKM. The CDR3 consists of 15 residues. V lost 5 bases, J lost 1 base, and 9 bases lay in between. CDR3 DNA: TGTGCCAGCAGTAGCAGGGGATCTGGGGCCAACGTCCTGACTTTC. It translates to CASSSRGSGANVLTF.

CDR3 sequence (DNA): TGCGCCAGCAGCCAAGGGATTATTGGACAGGGCGAGCAGTACTTC. Protein: CASSQGIIGQGEQYF. The rearrangement uses TRBV4-3 and TRBJ2-7, with 8 bases identical to TRBD1. Germline V lookup: CDR1 LGHNA, CDR2 YSLEER. V was clipped by 1 base and J by 6 bases; unmatched bases: 8. This CDR3 is 15 amino acids long.

The V and J genes are TRBV4-1 and TRBJ2-3, with TRBD1 identical over 8 bases. CDR1 and CDR2 from the germline V gene are MGHRA and YSYEKL. Unmatched junction bases numbered 5, after V lost 3 bases and J lost 0 bases. The CDR3 loop spans 16 amino acids. In nucleotides, the CDR3 is TGCGCCAGCAGCCACCCCAGGACAGGGAGCACAGATACGCAGTATTTT. Amino acids: CASSHPRTGSTDTQYF.

The chain recombines TRBV2 with TRBJ1-1, with D possibly being TRBD1 (6 bases). V shed 7 bases and J shed 5 bases, with 8 bases lying between them. This CDR3 is 11 amino acids long. CDR1 SNHLY and CDR2 FYNNEI come from the germline V gene. CDR3: CASTGETEAFF. CDR3 in DNA: TGTGCCAGCACAGGGGAAACTGAAGCTTTCTTT.

This rearrangement joins TRBV6-5 to TRBJ1-2; TRBD1 is a possible D gene (6 bases). Trimming took 7 bases from V and 8 from J, leaving 17 bases between them. Germline V gene data show CDR1 as MNHEY and CDR2 as SVGAGI. CDR3 size: 13 residues. The CDR3 region is CASTKRGEDGYTF. CDR3 nucleotides: TGTGCCAGCACCAAAAGGGGGGAAGACGGCTACACCTTC.

The chain recombines TRBV3-1 (or the pseudogene TRBV3-2) with TRBJ1-2, with D perhaps matching TRBD1 (5 bases). Germline loops: CDR1 LGHDT, CDR2 YNNKEL (reference sequence). Deletions cut 0 bases from V and 4 bases from J, with 15 bases between. The CDR3 runs 16 residues. The CDR3 DNA reads TGTGCCAGCAGCCAAGATAGCAGGGCCGAGGGCTATGGCTACACCTTC. It is translated as CASSQDSRAEGYGYTF.

This clone has only one observation. The gene calls are TRBV2 and TRBJ1-2; D ambiguous. V dropped 6 bases and J dropped 0 bases, with 11 bases sitting between them. From germline, CDR1 is SNHLY and CDR2 FYNNEI. CDR3 length equals 14 residues. CDR3 sequence reads: CASRDPVPNYGYTF. For the CDR3, the DNA is TGTGCCAGCAGGGATCCGGTTCCTAACTATGGCTACACCTTC.

The rearrangement uses TRBV3-1 (or the pseudogene TRBV3-2) and TRBJ2-5, with TRBD2 matching 8 bases. Germline V gives CDR1 LGHDT, CDR2 YNNKEL (reference sequence). The ends lost 4 bases at V and 3 bases at J; junction bases unmatched: 10. There are 16 residues in the CDR3. The CDR3 sequence: CASSPLGRGEEETQYF. The CDR3 nucleotides are TGTGCCAGCAGCCCCCTAGGGCGGGGGGAAGAAGAGACCCAGTACTTC.

The rearrangement links TRBV27 to TRBJ2-7; TRBD1 agrees at 11 bases. The CDR3 consists of 15 residues. The trim removed 7 bases at V and 3 bases at J, leaving 8 bases unmatched. Germline CDR1 MNHEY, CDR2 SMNVEV (reference sequence). Here the CDR3 reads CASKIRDRGIYEQYF. DNA of the CDR3: TGTGCCAGCAAGATCCGGGACAGGGGGATCTACGAGCAGTACTTC.

The genes are TRBV15 and TRBJ2-6; TRBD2 agrees at 7 bases. Germline CDR1 is LNHNV and CDR2 is YYDKDF (reference sequence). The CDR3 spans 17 residues. J lost 2 bases, V lost 4 bases, and 8 bases had no gene match. The CDR3 sequence is CATSKGGVRTGANVLTF. The CDR3 DNA sequence: TGTGCCACCAGCAAGGGAGGGGTAAGGACTGGGGCCAACGTCCTGACTTTC.

This clone was recorded a few times. The chain recombines TRBV7-3 with TRBJ2-7; D might be TRBD2 (7 bases). V was pared by 5 bases and J by 0 bases, with 26 bases between. Germline CDR1 reads SGHTA; CDR2 reads FQGTGA. The CDR3 covers 19 residues. The CDR3 DNA sequence: TGTGCCAGCAGCCTACCCGTCTCGTTCTGCGGGGGCAGCTCCTACGAGCAGTACTTC. Protein: CASSLPVSFCGGSSYEQYF.

There are many counts of this clone. The chain joins TRBV28 to TRBJ2-3; D uncertain. Trimming took 4 bases from V and 0 from J, leaving 17 bases between them. This CDR3 contains 17 residues. The germline V gene has CDR1 MDHEN and CDR2 SYDVKM. The CDR3 reads CASSSPYMLTSTDTQYF. The CDR3 DNA is TGTGCCAGCAGTTCCCCTTATATGTTAACTAGCACAGATACGCAGTATTTT.

This clone was counted once. The chain links TRBV18 to TRBJ2-7; D unresolved. This CDR3 comprises 14 residues. V was shortened by 3 bases and J by 5 bases, with 14 bases between the two germline ends. Per germline, CDR1 KGHSH and CDR2 LQKENI. CDR3 in DNA: TGTGCCAGCTCACCTTGGAGACCCGGGCACGAGCAGTACTTC. It yields the protein CASSPWRPGHEQYF.